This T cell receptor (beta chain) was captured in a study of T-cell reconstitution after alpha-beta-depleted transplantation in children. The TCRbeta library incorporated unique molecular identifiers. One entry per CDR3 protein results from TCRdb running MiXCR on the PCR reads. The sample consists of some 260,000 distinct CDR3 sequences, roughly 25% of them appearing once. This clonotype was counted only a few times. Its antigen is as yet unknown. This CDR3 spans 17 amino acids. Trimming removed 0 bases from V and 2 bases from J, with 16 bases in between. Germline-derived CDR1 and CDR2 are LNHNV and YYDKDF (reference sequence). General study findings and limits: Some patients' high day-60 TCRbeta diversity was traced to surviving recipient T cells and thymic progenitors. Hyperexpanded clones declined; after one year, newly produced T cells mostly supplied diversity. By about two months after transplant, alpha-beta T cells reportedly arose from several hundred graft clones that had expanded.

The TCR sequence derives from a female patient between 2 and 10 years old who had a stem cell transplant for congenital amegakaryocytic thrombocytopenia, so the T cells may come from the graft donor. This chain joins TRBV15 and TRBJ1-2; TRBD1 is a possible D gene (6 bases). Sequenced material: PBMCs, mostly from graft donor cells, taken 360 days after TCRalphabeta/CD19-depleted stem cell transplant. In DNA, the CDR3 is TGTGCCACCAGCAGAGATCCGAAAAGGACAGCCAACTATGGCTACACCTTC. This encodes CATSRDPKRTANYGYTF.